Below, 10 T cell receptor beta chains from the same sample are listed, as sequenced in a study of T cell changes during pregnancy in multiple sclerosis. The data were produced by immunoSEQ multiplex PCR, yet TCRdb's version contains in-frame clones alone and is incomplete. In the table there are under 25,000 clones, around nine tenths of which are singletons. This sample comprised CD8+ T cells from peripheral blood mononuclear cells, obtained in the first trimester of pregnancy. The receptors were sampled from a female donor in good health, enrolled as a control in a pregnancy study.

The chain links TRBV7-9 to TRBJ1-2; D unresolved. CDR1 is SEHNR, CDR2 FQNEAQ, per germline (reference sequence). There are 10 residues in the CDR3. V lost 8 bases, J lost 4 bases, and 5 bases lay in between. CDR3 amino acids: CASDSYGYTF. DNA of the CDR3: TGTGCCAGCGATAGCTATGGCTACACCTTC.

The CDR3 sequence is CASSTPSGPGNEQFF. Here the CDR3 DNA reads TGTGCCAGCAGCACCCCCAGCGGCCCCGGGAATGAGCAGTTCTTC. The V and J genes are TRBV7-9 and TRBJ2-1; a possible D gene is TRBD2 (5 bases). The ends were cut back, 5 bases at V and 7 bases at J, with 18 bases in the middle. The CDR3 length is 15 residues. Germline V gene data show CDR1 as SEHNR and CDR2 as FQNEAQ (reference sequence).

The chain employs TRBV13 and TRBJ2-1; perhaps TRBD1 as D (6 bases). This CDR3 is 14 amino acids long. Germline loops: CDR1 PRHDT, CDR2 FYEKMQ (reference sequence). V was trimmed by 4 bases and J by 4 bases, leaving 11 bases between them. CDR3 nucleotides: TGTGCCAGCAGCTCCCAGGGGAGATACAATGAGCAGTTCTTC. Protein sequence: CASSSQGRYNEQFF.

The chain combines TRBV7-9 with TRBJ2-7; 8 bases agree with TRBD2. The CDR3 length is 16 residues. CDR1 SEHNR and CDR2 FQNEAQ come from the germline V gene (reference sequence). V gave up 7 bases and J gave up 2 bases; unmatched junction bases: 13. The chain's CDR3 is CASTSVGAGAPYEQYF. The DNA of the CDR3 is TGTGCCAGCACCTCGGTCGGAGCGGGGGCTCCCTACGAGCAGTACTTC.

The CDR3 loop reads CSVATGGYTEAFF. The CDR3 coding sequence is TGCAGCGTCGCCACAGGGGGCTACACTGAAGCTTTCTTT. This sequence joins TRBV29-1 and TRBJ1-1, with 9 bases fitting TRBD1. The CDR3 has 13 residues. After removal of 6 bases from V and 3 bases from J, the junction contained 5 bases not matched to a gene. The germline V gene encodes CDR1 SQVTM and CDR2 ANQGSEA.

This chain connects TRBV2 to TRBJ2-5; D perhaps matches TRBD2 (7 bases). Germline V lookup: CDR1 SNHLY, CDR2 FYNNEI. V was clipped by 7 bases and J by 4 bases, with 19 bases between them. This CDR3 region has 15 residues. CDR3 amino acids: CASMPGGISLETQYF. The CDR3 DNA reads as TGTGCCAGCATGCCGGGGGGCATCTCCCTAGAGACCCAGTACTTC.

The chain has TRBV2 and TRBJ2-5; D may be TRBD2 (7 bases). The germline V gene encodes CDR1 SNHLY and CDR2 FYNNEI. There are 17 residues in the CDR3. Trimming stripped 2 bases from V and 5 bases from J, with 21 bases between. CDR3 amino acids: CASSERVGAGEGETQYF. The CDR3 coding sequence is TGTGCCAGCAGTGAAAGGGTGGGGGCGGGAGAGGGGGAGACCCAGTACTTC.

The chain employs TRBV5-6 and TRBJ1-2; TRBD1 matches at 10 bases. J lost 5 bases, V lost 7 bases, and 5 bases had no gene match. From germline, CDR1 is SGHDT and CDR2 YYEEEE. The CDR3 contains 13 residues. The CDR3 sequence is CASFGQGGYGYTF. The CDR3 bases are TGTGCCAGCTTCGGACAGGGGGGGTATGGCTACACCTTC.

The chain recombines TRBV23-1 with TRBJ2-7, with D possibly TRBD2 on 6 matching bases. TRBV23-1 belongs to the ORF category, with a function that is uncertain. The CDR3 totals 15 residues. Deletions cut 6 bases from V and 0 bases from J, with 15 bases between. DNA of the CDR3: TGCGCCAGCAGCCAAGTAGCGGACTACTCCTACGAGCAGTACTTC. Translated: CASSQVADYSYEQYF.

This sequence joins TRBV6-6 and TRBJ2-1; TRBD1 aligns across 8 bases. The CDR3 has 16 amino acids. Germline-derived CDR1 and CDR2 are MNHNY and SVGAGI (reference sequence). V was pared by 1 base and J by 6 bases, with 8 bases of the junction left unmatched. The CDR3 DNA follows: TGTGCCAGCAGTTACTTCACAGGGGGGAGGCCCAATGAGCAGTTCTTC. Protein: CASSYFTGGRPNEQFF.